The present T cell receptor (beta chain) was sequenced within a study of human T cells and chemical hapten exposure (dated by TCRdb to the early 2020s). Background on the whole study: For sensitization, 2% DPC in acetone was applied to a roughly 2 cm by roughly 2 cm area of upper inner arm skin. Throughout the study period of around 25 weeks, patients also received therapeutic DPC doses to the scalp every week. Patch tests used Finn chambers with 0.01% DPC on the upper back, scored after 6 days by International Contact Dermatitis Research Group standards. The mostly female patient cohort included alopecia areata with under or over 50% scalp involvement, alopecia totalis and alopecia universalis. The libraries were sequenced as a pool, and the TCR yield per sample differed mostly because of small variations in library volumes within the pool. In alopecia patients, the study followed how the peripheral blood TCR repertoire changed in vivo over primary and secondary sensitization to diphenylcyclopropenone (DPC), a hapten. Patient blood was sampled pre-sensitization (week 0) and at 2, 6 and about 24 weeks after DPC sensitization. Blood for TCR sequencing was provided by twenty-nine alopecia patients at one to four time points (pre-sensitization, 2, 6 and 24 weeks). Broad study findings and their caveats: Patch test score correlated positively with the number of PT1 expanded TCRs, reaching significance at thresholds 8, 16 and 32 but not at 4. After repeated subsampling, the strength of the expansion versus patch-test correlation and the threshold at which it became significant changed. The number of TCRs above 1 in 1000 frequency did not change with DPC sensitization; there was no evidence of global repertoire structure alterations. All patients had alopecia, a presumed autoimmune disease, so their immune response might differ from that of healthy individuals. Expanded TCRs formed significantly more large CDR3 similarity clusters than pre-sensitization or healthy control sets, consistent with antigen-driven responses.

In the germline V gene, CDR1 corresponds to SGHTA and CDR2 to FQGNSA. V is clipped by 1 base and J by 4 bases, and the sequence between their germline boundaries is 12 bases long. Reading from cysteine to phenylalanine, the CDR3 counts 15 amino acids. The CDR3 DNA has 45 bases and is translated from base 1. This clonotype has ten or more counts. The antigen it binds to is not known. Base qualities are not provided; no much larger clone lies one nucleotide away. The library was obtained by RACE. TCRdb names NextSeq 500 as the instrument used. During library preparation, unique molecular identifiers were attached to individual cDNA molecules so that TCRs could be counted in a quantitative, reproducible way. Each blood RNA sample was used to sequence both TCR alpha and TCR beta chains. Regarding the original processing steps: The median number of TCRs per sample was roughly 94,000, ranging from about 20,000 to 700,000. V, J and CDR3 annotation of the TCR reads was performed with the Decombinator software suite. To make PS versus PT1 abundance plots, every sample was subsampled to the same number of TCRs (28,000). Expanded TCRs were defined as absent before sensitization and observed at least eight times at the 2-week time point. The public reads were quality trimmed at Q25 with fastp and then assembled into clones with MiXCR by TCRdb, keeping productive beta chains. All rows with the same CDR3 protein become a single entry with the most common DNA and genes. TCRdb, not the original authors, processed these V and J calls. This sample holds 87,000 or so distinct CDR3 sequences; approximately 9.9% were observed only once. The ten biggest clones cover roughly 3.5% of the sample.

The time point label here, explained by the study, means: pre-sensitization, week 0. Interpreted using the paper, the treatment or condition label stands for: therapeutic diphenylcyclopropenone sensitization with weekly scalp DPC. Blood at each patch-test visit was drawn before the patch test was applied. To be eligible, patients had to be aged 18 to 70, diagnosed with alopecia and judged suitable for DPC therapy, while pregnant patients were excluded. Total RNA was extracted from unfractionated whole blood collected in Tempus Blood RNA tubes. The material sequenced was whole blood, taken in connection with sensitization to the hapten diphenylcyclopropenone (DPC). Rearrangement joined TRBV7-2 to TRBJ2-3; the D segment is perhaps TRBD1 or TRBD2, each sharing 5 matched bases. The receptor's source is a woman aged 40 to 50 with alopecia areata. Some clones in this sample may be carry-over from other donors' samples. The sequenced DNA: TGTGCCAGCAGCTTAGGGGGACGGGTCTCAGATACGCAGTATTTT. Translated, it reads CASSLGGRVSDTQYF.